The 29 T cell receptor beta chains below all came from one sample that was sequenced in a study of blood T cell repertoires in COVID-19. Assay: immunoSEQ multiplex PCR; the TCRdb copy retains only in-frame clones and omits some. Of 180,000 or so clones listed, around 88% are singletons. The sample consisted of peripheral blood. Source of these receptors: a woman aged 25 to 45 with acute or convalescent COVID-19.

The CDR3 sequence is CSVSPDQGPNTEAFF. The CDR3 region has the DNA TGCAGCGTGTCTCCTGATCAGGGGCCCAACACTGAAGCTTTCTTT. The J gene is TRBJ1-1, the V gene TRBV29-1, with D tentatively TRBD1 (6 bases). The CDR3 runs to 15 residues. Trimming cost V 6 bases and J 2 bases, with 19 bases left between them. Germline V gene lookup returns CDR1 SQVTM and CDR2 ANQGSEA.

In this sample, this clone turned up a few times. The chain combines TRBV5-1 with TRBJ1-1, with D possibly TRBD1 on 6 matching bases. Germline CDR1 reads SGHRS; CDR2 reads YFSETQ. Trimming shortened V by 7 bases and J by 1 base, and 8 bases separated the two germline ends. This CDR3 contains 12 residues. The CDR3, as DNA: TGCGCCAGCGGGGGGGCGAACACTGAAGCTTTCTTT. This sequence encodes CASGGANTEAFF. The full variable domain, its missing parts supplied by reference TRBV5-1 and TRBJ1-1, is KAGVTQTPRYLIKTRGQQVTLSCSPISGHRSVSWYQQTPGQGLQFLFEYFSETQRNKGNFPGRFSGRQFSNSRSEMNVSTLELGDSALYLCASGGANTEAFFGQGTRLTVV.

The gene calls are TRBV11-2 and TRBJ2-1, with 9 bases fitting TRBD2. This CDR3 contains 14 residues. With V trimmed by 5 bases and J by 12 bases, 11 bases remained unmatched. In germline, CDR1 is SGHAT, CDR2 FQNNGV. The CDR3, as DNA: TGTGCCAGCAGCCCTAGCTCTAGCGGGATGTGGCAGTTCTTC. Residues: CASSPSSSGMWQFF.

The chain is built from TRBV6-5 and TRBJ2-7, with a tentative D call TRBD1 (6 bases). Germline V CDR1 and CDR2: MNHEY, SVGAGI. The CDR3 has 15 residues. V gave up 0 bases and J gave up 1 base, with 10 bases separating them. In DNA, the CDR3 is TGTGCCAGCAGTTACTCGGGGGCACGGTCCTACGAGCAGTACTTC. Translated, it gives CASSYSGARSYEQYF.

The V call is TRBV2, the J call TRBJ2-7, with TRBD1 matching 7 bases. The germline V gene has CDR1 SNHLY and CDR2 FYNNEI. CDR3 size: 14 residues. V lost 5 bases to trimming and J lost 3 bases; unmatched junction nucleotides: 7. CDR3 DNA: TGTGCCAGCAGTAAACAGGGGCCTTACTACGAGCAGTACTTC. It is translated as CASSKQGPYYEQYF.

The rearrangement uses TRBV18 and TRBJ2-7; a possible D gene is TRBD1 (5 bases). This CDR3 has 13 amino acids. Germline V gene sequence: CDR1 KGHSH, CDR2 LQKENI. With 6 bases removed from V and 3 bases from J, the gap between germline ends came to 12 bases. CDR3 nucleotides: TGTGCCAGCTCGGACACCTATTTCTACGAGCAGTACTTC. Protein product: CASSDTYFYEQYF. The whole variable domain, filled in from reference TRBV18 and TRBJ2-7, reads NAGVMQNPRHLVRRRGQEARLRCSPMKGHSHVYWYRQLPEEGLKFMVYLQKENIIDESGMPKERFSAEFPKEGPSILRIQQVVRGDSAAYFCASSDTYFYEQYFGPGTRLTVT.

The chain employs TRBV15 and TRBJ1-5, with TRBD1 matching over 9 bases. CDR1 is LNHNV, CDR2 YYDKDF, per germline (reference sequence). The CDR3 spans 16 residues. Trimming at V came to 0 bases and at J to 6 bases, leaving 6 bases not matched to a gene. CDR3 bases: TGTGCCACCAGCAGAGATCGAGGGACAGGGATTCAGCCCCAGCATTTT. Protein: CATSRDRGTGIQPQHF.

CDR3 residues: CATKQREGYGEQFF. CDR3 in DNA: TGTGCCACCAAACAGCGGGAGGGGTACGGTGAGCAGTTCTTC. The J gene is TRBJ2-1, the V gene TRBV24-1, with 10 bases aligning to TRBD2. With 8 bases clipped from V and 9 bases from J, the junction kept 9 bases outside the gene matches. CDR1 KGHDR and CDR2 SFDVKD come from the germline V gene. The CDR3 covers 14 residues.

The J gene is TRBJ2-7, the V gene TRBV5-5; TRBD1 agrees at 8 bases. CDR1 and CDR2 (germline): SGHKS, YYEKEE (reference sequence). The ends lost 5 bases at V and 2 bases at J; junction bases unmatched: 9. The CDR3 spans 15 residues. The CDR3 DNA reads as TGTGCCAGCAGACGGTCGGGACAGGCTACCTACGAGCAGTACTTC. Translated: CASRRSGQATYEQYF.

This chain uses TRBV7-9 with TRBJ2-1; D gene unclear. Germline-derived CDR1 and CDR2 are SEHNR and FQNEAQ (reference sequence). V lost 5 bases to trimming and J lost 9 bases, with 8 bases between them. CDR3 length equals 11 residues. The CDR3 region is CASSLLSEQFF. The CDR3 DNA is TGTGCCAGCAGCCTACTAAGTGAGCAGTTCTTC. The full variable domain, in which reference TRBV7-9 and TRBJ2-1 provide the parts outside the CDR3, is DTGVSQNPRHKITKRGQNVTFRCDPISEHNRLYWYRQTLGQGPEFLTYFQNEAQLEKSRLLSDRFSAERPKGSFSTLEIQRTEQGDSAMYLCASSLLSEQFFGPGTRLTVL.

This chain joins TRBV6-1 and TRBJ2-1, with D hard to call. CDR3 length: 13 residues. The V and J ends lost 0 bases and 4 bases respectively, with 4 bases between them. The V gene's germline CDR1 is MNHNS and CDR2 SASEGT. The CDR3 DNA sequence: TGTGCCAGCAGTGAAGCGCTATACAATGAGCAGTTCTTC. Translating it yields CASSEALYNEQFF.

The genes are TRBV19 and TRBJ2-1, with TRBD2 matching over 8 bases. CDR3 length: 15 residues. With V trimmed by 4 bases and J by 5 bases, 7 bases remained unmatched. Per germline, CDR1 LNHDA and CDR2 SQIVND (reference sequence). Here the CDR3 reads CASSTRGLGDNEQFF. CDR3 in DNA: TGTGCCAGTAGTACCAGGGGACTAGGGGACAATGAGCAGTTCTTC.

The CDR3 loop reads CASARTLNTEAFF. In nucleotides, the CDR3 is TGTGCCAGCGCCCGGACATTGAACACTGAAGCTTTCTTT. The chain has TRBV28 and TRBJ1-1; tentatively, D is TRBD1 (5 bases). Looked up from germline, CDR1 is MDHEN and CDR2 is SYDVKM. This CDR3 has 13 amino acids. Deletions cut 8 bases from V and 0 bases from J, with 10 bases between.

This sequence joins TRBV25-1 and TRBJ2-2; a weak D match, TRBD1 (5 bases). Germline loops: CDR1 MGHDK, CDR2 SYGVNS. The CDR3 is made up of 11 amino acids. V lost 10 bases, J lost 5 bases, and 8 bases lay in between. The CDR3 loop is CATTATGELFF. CDR3 sequence (DNA): TGTGCCACGACAGCTACCGGGGAGCTGTTTTTT. The complete variable domain, with remaining parts taken from reference TRBV25-1 and TRBJ2-2, reads EADIYQTPRYLVIGTGKKITLECSQTMGHDKMYWYQQDPGMELHLIHYSYGVNSTEKGDLSSESTVSRIRTEHFPLTLESARPSHTSQYLCATTATGELFFGEGSRLTVL.

This clone was seen a single time. The chain employs TRBV7-9 and TRBJ2-6; D is unresolved. CDR3 length: 14 residues. Trimming shortened V by 5 bases and J by 1 base, and 6 bases separated the two germline ends. Germline V gene lookup returns CDR1 SEHNR and CDR2 FQNEAQ (reference sequence). CDR3 coding DNA: TGTGCCAGCAGCCCATCATCTGGGGCCAACGTCCTGACTTTC. The encoded protein is CASSPSSGANVLTF.

The rearrangement uses TRBV23-1 and TRBJ2-1, with D possibly TRBD1 on 5 matching bases. TRBV23-1 is an open reading frame, and its role is uncertain. CDR3 length equals 12 residues. V lost 4 bases, J lost 8 bases, and 9 bases lay in between. The CDR3 region has the DNA TGCGCCAGCAGTCGCCCACAGGATGAGCAGTTCTTC. It yields the protein CASSRPQDEQFF.

V and J are TRBV18 and TRBJ1-3; D gene ambiguous. Germline lookup yields CDR1 KGHSH and CDR2 LQKENI. This CDR3 comprises 14 residues. V was cut by 3 bases and J by 1 base, with 7 bases left in between. The chain's CDR3 is CASSPERSGNTIYF. For the CDR3, the DNA is TGTGCCAGCTCACCGGAGAGGTCTGGAAACACCATATATTTT.

Turning to this clone: Other DNA variants within this sample encode the same CDR3. This chain links TRBV6-5 with TRBJ2-7; no firm D call. Trimming left V 2 bases short and J 7 bases short, with 6 bases between. The CDR3 sequence is 11 residues long. Looked up from germline, CDR1 is MNHEY and CDR2 is SVGAGI. CDR3 region: CASSYGREQYF. CDR3 nucleotide sequence: TGTGCCAGCAGTTACGGTCGGGAGCAGTACTTC.

This chain links TRBV28 with TRBJ1-1; weak D call: TRBD1 (6 bases). The CDR3 is made up of 13 amino acids. Germline V lookup: CDR1 MDHEN, CDR2 SYDVKM. Trimming cost V 10 bases and J 5 bases, with 17 bases left between them. The CDR3 region has the DNA TGTGCCACCGCAGGCCAGGGGTGGACTGAAGCTTTCTTT. Translated: CATAGQGWTEAFF. The whole variable domain, remainder taken from reference TRBV28 and TRBJ1-1, is DVKVTQSSRYLVKRTGEKVFLECVQDMDHENMFWYRQDPGLGLRLIYFSYDVKMKEKGDIPEGYSVSREKKERFSLILESASTNQTSMYLCATAGQGWTEAFFGQGTRLTVV.

This chain joins TRBV27 and TRBJ2-2; tentative D call: TRBD2 (5 bases). CDR3 length: 13 residues. Germline V gene lookup returns CDR1 MNHEY and CDR2 SMNVEV (reference sequence). As DNA, the CDR3 is TGTGCGAGCGGAGTCGCGAACACCGGGGAGCTGTTTTTT. It specifies CASGVANTGELFF.

The genes are TRBV7-2 and TRBJ2-7; 13 bases are a match to TRBD2. Trimming took 3 bases from V and 7 from J; bases not matched to a gene: 9. CDR3 size: 16 residues. Looked up from germline, CDR1 is SGHTA and CDR2 is FQGNSA. CDR3 amino acids: CASSLGGLAGVREQYF. The CDR3 DNA reads as TGTGCCAGCAGCTTGGGAGGACTAGCGGGAGTTCGGGAGCAGTACTTC.

The chain is built from TRBV28 and TRBJ2-7, with 8 bases that match TRBD2. This CDR3 has 11 residues. Germline lookup yields CDR1 MDHEN and CDR2 SYDVKM. Trimming took 9 bases from V and 4 from J; bases not matched to a gene: 2. CDR3 loop: CASRGGYEQYF. The CDR3 nucleotides read TGTGCCAGTCGGGGGGGGTACGAGCAGTACTTC.

The chain carries TRBV5-6 and TRBJ2-3; D is undetermined. Germline V gene sequence: CDR1 SGHDT, CDR2 YYEEEE. This CDR3 spans 14 amino acids. V was trimmed by 0 bases and J by 0 bases, leaving 5 bases between them. Written as DNA, the CDR3 is TGTGCCAGCAGCTTGGGGCGGAGCACAGATACGCAGTATTTT. Protein: CASSLGRSTDTQYF.

The genes are TRBV9 and TRBJ2-5; D unresolved. Germline V gene sequence: CDR1 SGDLS, CDR2 YYNGEE. Between the trimmed V and J ends, which lost 0 bases and 5 bases, there was a span of 14 bases. This CDR3 contains 15 residues. This CDR3 reads CASSVGGAAVETQYF. CDR3 in DNA: TGTGCCAGCAGCGTAGGAGGCGCGGCGGTGGAGACCCAGTACTTC.

This chain links TRBV7-2 with TRBJ2-7; 8 positions agree with TRBD2. Germline V gene data show CDR1 as SGHTA and CDR2 as FQGNSA. The J segment lost 3 bases and the V segment lost 4 bases, leaving 11 bases of the junction unmatched. The CDR3 has 16 residues. The CDR3: CASSSQSGREYYEQYF. The CDR3 coding sequence is TGTGCCAGCAGCTCCCAAAGCGGGAGAGAATACTACGAGCAGTACTTC.

The chain combines TRBV5-1 with TRBJ2-3, with a tentative D call TRBD1 (5 bases). This CDR3 has 15 amino acids. CDR1 is SGHRS, CDR2 YFSETQ, per germline. V was trimmed by 6 bases and J by 4 bases, leaving 18 bases between them. This CDR3 is CASNRQGRVADTQYF. CDR3 bases: TGCGCCAGCAATCGGCAGGGAAGGGTCGCAGATACGCAGTATTTT.

The rearrangement uses TRBV28 and TRBJ2-1; TRBD2 agrees at 14 bases. With 5 bases clipped from V and 7 bases from J, the junction kept 1 base outside the gene matches. The CDR3 is made up of 14 amino acids. Per the germline V gene, CDR1 is MDHEN and CDR2 is SYDVKM. The DNA for the CDR3 is TGTGCCAGCAGTGGGACTAGCGGGAGTAATGAGCAGTTCTTC. Protein: CASSGTSGSNEQFF.

The chain joins TRBV9 to TRBJ1-4; D not certain. This CDR3 region has 14 residues. Germline loops: CDR1 SGDLS, CDR2 YYNGEE. V lost 4 bases, J lost 9 bases, and 16 bases lay in between. The CDR3 here is CASSTPGSGKKLFF. In nucleotides, the CDR3 is TGTGCCAGCAGCACCCCGGGGAGTGGAAAAAAACTGTTTTTT.

The chain has TRBV18 and TRBJ2-1, with TRBD2 identical over 9 bases. The CDR3 totals 15 residues. CDR1 and CDR2 from the germline V gene are KGHSH and LQKENI. After removal of 4 bases from V and 9 bases from J, the junction contained 10 bases not matched to a gene. This CDR3 is CASSLRVAGDSEQFF. The CDR3 nucleotides are TGTGCCAGCTCACTCCGGGTAGCGGGAGACAGTGAGCAGTTCTTC.